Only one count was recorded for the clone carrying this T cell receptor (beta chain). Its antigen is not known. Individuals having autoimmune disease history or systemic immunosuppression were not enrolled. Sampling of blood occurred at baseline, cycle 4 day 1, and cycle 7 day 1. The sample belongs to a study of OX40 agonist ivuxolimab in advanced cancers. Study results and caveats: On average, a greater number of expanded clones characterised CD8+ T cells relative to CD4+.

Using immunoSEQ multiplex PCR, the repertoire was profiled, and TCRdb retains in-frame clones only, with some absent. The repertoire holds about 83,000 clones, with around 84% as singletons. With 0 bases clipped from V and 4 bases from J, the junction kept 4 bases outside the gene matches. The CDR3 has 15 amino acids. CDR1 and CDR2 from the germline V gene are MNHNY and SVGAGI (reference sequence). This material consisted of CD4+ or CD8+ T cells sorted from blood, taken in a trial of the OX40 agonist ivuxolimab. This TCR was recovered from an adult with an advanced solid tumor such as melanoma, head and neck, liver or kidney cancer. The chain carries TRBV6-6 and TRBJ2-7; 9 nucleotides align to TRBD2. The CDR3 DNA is TGTGCCAGCAGTTACTCGCTAGCGGGGACATACGAGCAGTACTTC. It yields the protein CASSYSLAGTYEQYF.